This TCR beta chain was documented in a study of blood T cell repertoires in COVID-19. On the study more broadly: Samples taken during acute and convalescent COVID-19 were collected in the United States, Italy and Spain. T cells, B-cell-depleted T cells, or PBMCs supplied cDNA or gDNA.

In the original analysis: Estimation of nucleated cell counts was performed using reference gene primer amplification. Clones were sequenced by immunoSEQ multiplex PCR, and TCRdb holds only the in-frame ones, with some missing. The V and J calls and clone size are taken from that table; D and trimming were inferred from the DNA. The sample lists roughly 80,000 clones, 76% occurring once. This CDR3 spans 16 amino acids. The V and J ends lost 0 bases and 3 bases respectively, with 12 bases between them. Germline-derived CDR1 and CDR2 are WSHSY and SAAADI. This chain joins TRBV10-2 and TRBJ1-5; the D is unclear. The specimen was peripheral blood. The sequence derives from a man in his sixties or seventies with active or convalescent COVID-19. CDR3 DNA: TGCGCCAGCAGTGAGTCGCAAGGGAGGACCAATCAGCCCCAGCATTTT. Residues: CASSESQGRTNQPQHF.